This TCR beta chain was obtained from a study of human T cells and chemical hapten exposure. Original methodology: TCR counts had a median of about 94,000 per sample and spanned roughly 23,224 to 750,000. MiXCR, applied by TCRdb to the RACE reads, yields one record per CDR3 protein. Here the V and J calls rest on TCRdb's processing, not on the authors' analysis. The table shows under 450,000 distinct CDR3 sequences, with roughly 6% occurring only once. Findings and caveats of the study: Sensitizing to DPC left TCRs with a frequency above 1 in 1000 unaltered.

This clonotype was picked up a small number of times. Its antigen remains unidentified. Germline-derived CDR1 and CDR2 are SGHAT and FQDESV (reference sequence). This CDR3 has 15 amino acids. The ends lost 5 bases at V and 2 bases at J; junction bases unmatched: 7. Time point: patch test 2, 6 weeks after DPC sensitization. As for treatment: therapeutic diphenylcyclopropenone sensitization with weekly scalp DPC. The V and J genes are TRBV11-1 and TRBJ2-7, with 9 bases fitting TRBD2. The sample in question was whole blood, obtained in connection with sensitization to the hapten diphenylcyclopropenone (DPC). The sequence was collected from a woman younger than 35 with alopecia areata. Some clones in this sample may be carry-over from other donors' samples. The CDR3 DNA is TGTGCCAGCAGCCCCATGCGGGGGGGAACCTACGAGCAGTACTTC. As protein: CASSPMRGGTYEQYF.